Below are 25 T cell receptor beta chains sequenced from a single sample in a study of PD-L1 blockade in urothelial cancer. Indicated time point: pretreatment peripheral blood. Generated by immunoSEQ multiplex PCR, the TCRdb table keeps only in-frame clones and is missing some. The sample lists 60,000 to 75,000 clones, around 87% seen once, with 14% to 15% in the top ten. The starting material was PBMCs, obtained around atezolizumab (anti-PD-L1) treatment. Receptor source: a man aged 55 to 69 with urothelial cancer.

This clone was recorded a few times. The CDR3 nucleotides read TGTGCCAGCAGCCCTAGGGGATTGAACTCACCCCTCCACTTT. Translating it yields CASSPRGLNSPLHF. The V gene is TRBV9, the J gene TRBJ1-6; the D gene is possibly TRBD1 (5 bases). CDR1 and CDR2 (germline): SGDLS, YYNGEE. The CDR3 has 14 residues. V shed 4 bases and J shed 10 bases, with 15 bases lying between them.

V is TRBV29-1 and J is TRBJ2-1; 8 nucleotides line up with TRBD1. The trim removed 7 bases at V and 7 bases at J, leaving 9 bases unmatched. Germline CDR1 SQVTM, CDR2 ANQGSEA. The CDR3 extends over 13 amino acids. This CDR3 is CSARQGILNEQFF. CDR3 nucleotide sequence: TGCAGCGCCCGACAGGGGATCTTGAATGAGCAGTTCTTC.

The gene calls are TRBV4-3 and TRBJ1-6, with 9 bases identical to TRBD1. The CDR3 spans 14 residues. Germline CDR1 reads LGHNA; CDR2 reads YSLEER. The V segment lost 5 bases and the J segment 10 bases; nucleotides outside the gene matches: 6. CDR3 loop: CASSRDRVYSPLHF. In nucleotides, the CDR3 is TGCGCCAGCAGCAGGGACAGGGTCTACTCACCCCTCCACTTT.

The chain carries TRBV7-9 and TRBJ2-2; 13 bases map to TRBD2. V was pared by 5 bases and J by 0 bases, with 6 bases of the junction left unmatched. CDR1 and CDR2 from the germline V gene are SEHNR and FQNEAQ (reference sequence). The CDR3 is 18 amino acids. CDR3 coding DNA: TGTGCCAGCAGCGCCAGGACTAGCGGGGGAACGAACACCGGGGAGCTGTTTTTT. Its translation is CASSARTSGGTNTGELFF.

This clone was recorded once. This chain connects TRBV9 to TRBJ1-1; 11 bases are shared with TRBD1. The CDR3 contains 14 residues. Germline CDR1 is SGDLS and CDR2 is YYNGEE. Trimming at V came to 4 bases and at J to 7 bases, leaving 6 bases not matched to a gene. The CDR3 DNA reads as TGTGCCAGCAGCCCCCGGGACAGGGGGAATGAAGCTTTCTTT. It specifies CASSPRDRGNEAFF. Drawing the rest from reference TRBV9 and TRBJ1-1, the complete variable domain is DSGVTQTPKHLITATGQRVTLRCSPRSGDLSVYWYQQSLDQGLQFLIQYYNGEERAKGNILERFSAQQFPDLHSELNLSSLELGDSALYFCASSPRDRGNEAFFGQGTRLTVV.

This clone was counted only a few times. The chain has TRBV27 and TRBJ2-7, with TRBD1 matching over 9 bases. Germline V CDR1 and CDR2: MNHEY, SMNVEV (reference sequence). The CDR3 runs to 14 residues. Germline trimming cut 1 base from V and 5 bases from J; bases unmatched to any gene: 3. The CDR3 here is CASSLFGQGNEQYF. The CDR3 nucleotides are TGTGCCAGCAGTTTATTCGGACAGGGGAACGAGCAGTACTTC.

This chain joins TRBV5-1 and TRBJ1-1; TRBD1 might be the D (5 bases). Trimming took 0 bases from V and 5 from J, leaving 11 bases between them. Germline CDR1 and CDR2: SGHRS and YFSETQ. This CDR3 region has 14 residues. The chain's CDR3 is CASSLDGANTEAFF. The DNA for the CDR3 is TGCGCCAGCAGCTTGGATGGGGCAAATACTGAAGCTTTCTTT.

This clone has only one observation. The chain links TRBV18 to TRBJ1-4; D is undetermined. The V gene's germline CDR1 is KGHSH and CDR2 LQKENI. V lost 2 bases and J lost 0, with 7 bases in between. The length of the CDR3 is 15 residues. The CDR3 here is CASSPGLSTNEKLFF. The CDR3 coding sequence is TGTGCCAGCTCACCAGGGCTTTCAACTAATGAAAAACTGTTTTTT.

This clone was counted once. The chain carries TRBV2 and TRBJ2-3; tentatively, D is TRBD2 (5 bases). This CDR3 has 14 residues. V was pared by 6 bases and J by 3 bases, with 13 bases between. Germline CDR1 reads SNHLY; CDR2 reads FYNNEI. The CDR3: CASRTPRGTDTQYF. CDR3 nucleotides: TGTGCCAGCAGGACCCCCCGCGGGACAGATACGCAGTATTTT.

The chain uses TRBV11-2 and TRBJ1-6; the match to TRBD1 covers 8 bases. J gave up 7 bases and V 7 bases, and 9 bases lay outside the gene matches. Germline V CDR1 and CDR2: SGHAT, FQNNGV. This CDR3 has 15 residues. The CDR3 DNA reads as TGTGCCAGCACCAGATTGACAGGGGAGAATTCACCCCTCCACTTT. Protein: CASTRLTGENSPLHF.

Of note for this clone: Lacking the conserved final phenylalanine or tryptophan, this CDR3 likely reflects a read error. The gene calls are TRBV5-4 and TRBJ1-2; 12 bases map to TRBD1. J gave up 8 bases and V 4 bases, and 6 bases lay outside the gene matches. CDR1 and CDR2 from the germline V gene are SGHNT and YYREEE (reference sequence). The CDR3 has 14 residues. The CDR3 reads CASSPGTGGRGYTS. CDR3 bases: TGTGCCAGCAGCCCAGGGACAGGGGGCAGGGGCTACACCTCC.

This rearrangement joins TRBV7-2 to TRBJ2-2; D is ambiguous. Germline V gene lookup returns CDR1 SGHTA and CDR2 FQGNSA. The V gene lost 6 bases and the J gene lost 7 bases, with 12 bases spanning the gap. The CDR3 is 13 residues long. The CDR3 loop is CASSRNFGGELFF. CDR3 in DNA: TGTGCCAGCAGTCGAAACTTTGGCGGGGAGCTGTTTTTT. The complete variable domain, with remaining parts taken from reference TRBV7-2 and TRBJ2-2, reads GAGVSQSPSNKVTEKGKDVELRCDPISGHTALYWYRQSLGQGLEFLIYFQGNSAPDKSGLPSDRFSAERTGGSVSTLTIQRTQQEDSAVYLCASSRNFGGELFFGEGSRLTVL.

Of note for this clone: The germline gene is not matched at one end of the junction; a read error may be the cause. The chain joins TRBV7-7 to TRBJ2-3; 10 bases line up with TRBD2. The CDR3 loop spans 14 amino acids. The germline CDR1 and CDR2 sequences are SSHAT and FNYEAQ (reference sequence). The CDR3 region is CASSTGLASDTQYF. The CDR3 DNA follows: TGTGCTAGCAGCACGGGACTAGCGTCGGATACGCAGTATTTT.

The rearrangement links TRBV2 to TRBJ2-3, with 9 bases identical to TRBD2. CDR3 length: 14 amino acids. The germline V gene encodes CDR1 SNHLY and CDR2 FYNNEI. J was trimmed by 4 bases and V by 8 bases; bases with no gene match: 7. This CDR3 is CASGRGGQADTQYF. The CDR3 nucleotides are TGTGCCAGCGGGCGGGGGGGCCAGGCAGATACGCAGTATTTT. Based on the CDR3 plus reference TRBV2 and TRBJ2-3, the full variable domain is EPEVTQTPSHQVTQMGQEVILRCVPISNHLYFYWYRQILGQKVEFLVSFYNNEISEKSEIFDDQFSVERPDGSNFTLKIRSTKLEDSAMYFCASGRGGQADTQYFGPGTRLTVL.

J is TRBJ1-1 and V is TRBV11-2, with 8 bases that match TRBD1. This CDR3 has 16 amino acids. V was clipped by 1 base and J by 6 bases; unmatched bases: 10. Germline CDR1 and CDR2: SGHAT and FQNNGV. The chain's CDR3 is CASSLARAGGSAEAFF. The CDR3 DNA reads as TGTGCCAGCAGCTTAGCCCGGGCAGGGGGCTCTGCTGAAGCTTTCTTT. The full variable domain, completed using reference TRBV11-2 and TRBJ1-1, is EAGVAQSPRYKIIEKRQSVAFWCNPISGHATLYWYQQILGQGPKLLIQFQNNGVVDDSQLPKDRFSAERLKGVDSTLKIQPAKLEDSAVYLCASSLARAGGSAEAFFGQGTRLTVV.

With respect to this clone: An end of the junction does not agree with germline; a read error may underlie this. The V call is TRBV6-1, the J call TRBJ2-7; 11 nucleotides align to TRBD2. The CDR3 has 15 residues. Germline-derived CDR1 and CDR2 are MNHNS and SASEGT. Written as DNA, the CDR3 is TGTGCCAGCATTGAAGGTAGACTAGCGGGGAAGGAGCAGTACTTC. Residues: CASIEGRLAGKEQYF.

J is TRBJ2-6 and V is TRBV29-1; D unresolved. The length of the CDR3 is 13 residues. Trimming stripped 5 bases from V and 4 bases from J, with 9 bases between. Germline CDR1 and CDR2: SQVTM and ANQGSEA. The CDR3 bases are TGCAGCGTTTATGGGCCCGGGGCCAACGTCCTGACTTTC. Encoded protein: CSVYGPGANVLTF.

This clone has ten or more counts. The sample contains more than one DNA sequence encoding this CDR3. The chain joins TRBV30 to TRBJ1-2, with TRBD1 matching over 7 bases. This CDR3 has 13 residues. V shed 2 bases and J 4 bases; nucleotides not matched to a gene: 4. CDR1 is GTSNPN and CDR2 is SVGIG in the germline V gene (reference sequence). CDR3 residues: CAWSRDRPYGYTF. DNA of the CDR3: TGTGCCTGGAGTAGGGACAGACCCTATGGCTACACCTTC.

The chain joins TRBV11-3 to TRBJ2-1; 15 nucleotides align to TRBD2. The trim removed 4 bases at V and 9 bases at J, leaving 13 bases unmatched. Per germline, CDR1 SGHNT and CDR2 YENEEA. The CDR3 is made up of 18 amino acids. The DNA for the CDR3 is TGTGCCAGCAGCTCGCCCAGGACTAGCGGGGGGGCCCGTAGTGAGCAGTTCTTC. It yields the protein CASSSPRTSGGARSEQFF.

The CDR3 spells CASSLGLAKNIQYF. In DNA form, the CDR3 reads TGTGCCAGCAGTTTAGGCCTAGCCAAAAACATTCAGTACTTC. The rearrangement links TRBV27 to TRBJ2-4; no firm D call. The CDR3 has 14 amino acids. V gave up 2 bases and J gave up 0 bases, with 5 bases separating them. The germline CDR1 and CDR2 sequences are MNHEY and SMNVEV (reference sequence).

The CDR3 nucleotides are TGTGCCAGCAGTTACGCCGCGGGGGGATATGGCTACACCTTC. Its translation: CASSYAAGGYGYTF. The chain couples TRBV6-6 to TRBJ1-2, with a possible D match to TRBD1 (5 bases). This CDR3 is 14 amino acids long. Deletions cut 2 bases from V and 5 bases from J, with 12 bases between. The V gene's germline CDR1 is MNHNY and CDR2 SVGAGI (reference sequence).

The chain has TRBV6-1 and TRBJ2-5; 9 bases are shared with TRBD2. Germline V gives CDR1 MNHNS, CDR2 SASEGT. V shed 3 bases and J 3 bases; nucleotides not matched to a gene: 5. The length of the CDR3 is 15 residues. CDR3 residues: CASSDLSGGKETQYF. As DNA, the CDR3 is TGTGCCAGCAGTGATCTTAGCGGGGGCAAAGAGACCCAGTACTTC.

The chain employs TRBV5-1 and TRBJ1-2; 9 nucleotides agree with TRBD1. Germline lookup yields CDR1 SGHRS and CDR2 YFSETQ. V shed 0 bases, J shed 6 bases, and the junction held 9 bases outside the gene matches. The CDR3 spans 16 residues. The CDR3 reads CASSLVPTGGFDGYTF. The CDR3 DNA sequence: TGCGCCAGCAGCTTGGTTCCCACAGGGGGCTTTGATGGCTACACCTTC.

This sequence joins TRBV27 and TRBJ2-7; 7 bases align to TRBD1. With V trimmed by 0 bases and J by 2 bases, 7 bases remained unmatched. Germline CDR1 reads MNHEY; CDR2 reads SMNVEV (reference sequence). The CDR3 extends over 16 amino acids. CDR3 nucleotides: TGTGCCAGCAGTTTATCGAGGGGGACAGCAACCTACGAGCAGTACTTC. This translates into CASSLSRGTATYEQYF.

This clone was seen just once. DNA for the CDR3: TGTGCCAGCAGGGCCGGAGGAGAGACCCAGTACTTC. As protein: CASRAGGETQYF. The gene calls are TRBV6-6 and TRBJ2-5, with D possibly being TRBD2 (5 bases). The CDR3 length is 12 residues. V lost 6 bases and J 4 bases, leaving 9 bases between the germline ends. Germline V lookup: CDR1 MNHNY, CDR2 SVGAGI (reference sequence).